Sequencing of this T cell receptor beta chain was carried out in a study of blood T cell repertoires in COVID-19. Overall study: COVID-19 samples, acute and convalescent, were from the United States, Italy and Spain. From T cells, B-cell-depleted T cells, or PBMCs came the material, which was cDNA or gDNA.

As handled by the study authors: Amplified reference gene primers provided the basis for estimating nucleated cell counts. TCRdb keeps only in-frame clones here, not all; method: immunoSEQ multiplex PCR. V, J and clone size are those of that table, while D and trimming were read from the DNA. The table lists some 170,000 clones, around 76% of them singletons. Trimming removed 8 bases at V and 4 bases at J, with 14 bases between. Germline values: CDR1 MDHEN, CDR2 SYDVKM. The CDR3 extends over 14 amino acids. The chain is built from TRBV28 and TRBJ2-2; maybe TRBD2 (7 bases). The specimen was peripheral blood. The source of this sequence is a woman aged 45-65 years with active or convalescent COVID-19. CDR3 sequence reads: CASRRGGATGELFF. The DNA of the CDR3 is TGTGCCAGCCGGAGGGGGGGTGCCACCGGGGAGCTGTTTTTT.